Below, 21 T cell receptor beta chains from the same sample are listed, as sequenced in a study of long-term antiretroviral therapy in people with HIV. The immunoSEQ assay was v3.0, run at survey level. Here immunoSEQ multiplex PCR was the method, and the copy in TCRdb shows in-frame clones only, minus some. The repertoire holds roughly 28,000 clones, with 93% as singletons. The sample in question was unsorted PBMCs, obtained 6.2 years after starting antiretroviral therapy. These receptors all stem from a man in his forties or fifties with HIV.

This clone was seen only a few times. The rearrangement joins TRBV7-9 to TRBJ2-1, with TRBD2 identical over 11 bases. The CDR3 covers 15 residues. Germline V gives CDR1 SEHNR, CDR2 FQNEAQ (reference sequence). V shed 4 bases and J 7 bases; nucleotides not matched to a gene: 6. This CDR3 reads CASSSGLAVWNEQFF. CDR3 in DNA: TGTGCCAGCAGCTCGGGACTAGCGGTCTGGAATGAGCAGTTCTTC.

The rearrangement uses TRBV28 and TRBJ2-7; TRBD1 agrees at 7 bases. In germline, CDR1 is MDHEN, CDR2 SYDVKM. CDR3 length: 15 residues. J was trimmed by 3 bases and V by 5 bases; bases with no gene match: 10. The CDR3 loop reads CASSPSGQINYEQYF. The DNA of the CDR3 is TGTGCCAGCAGTCCGTCGGGACAGATAAACTACGAGCAGTACTTC.

The chain uses TRBV7-8 and TRBJ1-2, with D unresolved. There are 14 residues in the CDR3. CDR1 SGHVS and CDR2 FQNEAQ come from the germline V gene. V was trimmed by 0 bases and J by 2 bases, leaving 7 bases between them. In nucleotides, the CDR3 is TGTGCCAGCAGCTTAGCTACGGGAAACTATGGCTACACCTTC. Its translation: CASSLATGNYGYTF.

This rearrangement joins TRBV11-3 to TRBJ2-5; 7 bases match TRBD1. With V trimmed by 5 bases and J by 6 bases, 6 bases remained unmatched. Germline V gene data show CDR1 as SGHNT and CDR2 as YENEEA. The CDR3 consists of 13 residues. CDR3 sequence (DNA): TGTGCCAGCAGCGACTACAGGGGACAGACCCAGTACTTC. It yields the protein CASSDYRGQTQYF.

In its sample, this clone was seen a few times. The chain's CDR3 is CASSAVLPSTDTQYF. The CDR3 region has the DNA TGTGCCAGCAGCGCGGTATTGCCTAGCACAGATACGCAGTATTTT. This chain connects TRBV5-5 to TRBJ2-3; no clear D. CDR1 SGHKS and CDR2 YYEKEE come from the germline V gene (reference sequence). V was cut by 4 bases and J by 0 bases, with 12 bases left in between. This CDR3 is 15 amino acids long.

By share, this clone ranks as large. V usage is TRBV18 and J usage is TRBJ1-5; perhaps TRBD1 as D (5 bases). This CDR3 has 17 amino acids. CDR1 and CDR2 from the germline V gene are KGHSH and LQKENI. V dropped 0 bases and J dropped 1 base, with 13 bases sitting between them. In DNA form, the CDR3 reads TGTGCCAGCTCACCACCGATAAGGACACTAAGCAATCAGCCCCAGCATTTT. Translation: CASSPPIRTLSNQPQHF. Full variable domain (missing parts from reference TRBV18 and TRBJ1-5): NAGVMQNPRHLVRRRGQEARLRCSPMKGHSHVYWYRQLPEEGLKFMVYLQKENIIDESGMPKERFSAEFPKEGPSILRIQQVVRGDSAAYFCASSPPIRTLSNQPQHFGDGTRLSIL.

This chain joins TRBV5-4 and TRBJ1-5; a weak D match, TRBD1 (5 bases). The CDR3 extends over 14 amino acids. CDR1 is SGHNT, CDR2 YYREEE, per germline (reference sequence). Trimming stripped 4 bases from V and 7 bases from J, with 15 bases between. DNA for the CDR3: TGTGCCAGCAGCCCAGGGAGGGGAGTACAGCCCCAGCATTTT. It encodes CASSPGRGVQPQHF.

V usage is TRBV7-8 and J usage is TRBJ1-2, with D maybe TRBD1 (5 bases). With 2 bases removed from V and 4 bases from J, the gap between germline ends came to 20 bases. The length of the CDR3 is 17 residues. CDR1 is SGHVS, CDR2 FQNEAQ, per germline. The CDR3 DNA reads as TGTGCCAGCAGCTTATCCACGGGGCCGCTCTCCTTCTATGGCTACACCTTC. Protein sequence: CASSLSTGPLSFYGYTF. The variable domain in full, with the rest retrieved from reference TRBV7-8 and TRBJ1-2, is GAGVSQSPRYKVAKRGQDVALRCDPISGHVSLFWYQQALGQGPEFLTYFQNEAQLDKSGLPSDRFFAERPEGSVSTLKIQRTQQEDSAVYLCASSLSTGPLSFYGYTFGSGTRLTVV.

This rearrangement joins TRBV10-2 to TRBJ2-5; no clear D gene. V dropped 8 bases and J dropped 4 bases, with 14 bases sitting between them. Germline V CDR1 and CDR2: WSHSY, SAAADI. There are 13 residues in the CDR3. DNA of the CDR3: TGCGCCAGCCTAGGCCAGGTTGGAGAGACCCAGTACTTC. Protein: CASLGQVGETQYF.

The rearrangement joins TRBV6-1 to TRBJ2-1, with D maybe TRBD2 (7 bases). Germline loops: CDR1 MNHNS, CDR2 SASEGT. V lost 5 bases to trimming and J lost 7 bases, with 15 bases between them. This CDR3 has 14 amino acids. The CDR3 nucleotides read TGTGCCAGCAGTAAACAGGGAGGGGTGAATGAGCAGTTCTTC. Its protein product is CASSKQGGVNEQFF.

The rearrangement uses TRBV11-2 and TRBJ2-1; 9 bases align to TRBD1. V dropped 0 bases and J dropped 8; count of bases not matched to a gene: 8. CDR1 and CDR2 from the germline V gene are SGHAT and FQNNGV. The CDR3 has 16 amino acids. The CDR3 loop is CASSLDIGTGYYEQFF. The DNA for the CDR3 is TGTGCCAGCAGCTTAGATATAGGGACAGGGTACTATGAGCAGTTCTTC.

The chain has TRBV7-2 and TRBJ1-5; D gene unclear. V was pared by 0 bases and J by 3 bases, with 12 bases between. Germline V CDR1 and CDR2: SGHTA, FQGNSA. The CDR3 loop spans 16 amino acids. CDR3 DNA sequence: TGTGCCAGCAGCTTAGCGCCGAGGACGGTCAATCAGCCCCAGCATTTT. It specifies CASSLAPRTVNQPQHF.

The chain employs TRBV7-6 and TRBJ2-7, with a weak D call TRBD1 (5 bases). Germline CDR1 reads SGHVS; CDR2 reads FNYEAQ. This CDR3 is built from 13 residues. Trimming took 0 bases from V and 6 from J, leaving 9 bases between them. The CDR3 loop is CASSLAQRGEQYF. In nucleotides, the CDR3 is TGTGCCAGCAGCTTAGCGCAAAGGGGCGAGCAGTACTTC.

This rearrangement joins TRBV5-4 to TRBJ2-3; tentatively, D is TRBD1 or TRBD2 (6 bases each). The CDR3 has 15 amino acids. CDR1 is SGHNT and CDR2 is YYREEE in the germline V gene (reference sequence). With 1 base removed from V and 4 bases from J, the gap between germline ends came to 13 bases. DNA for the CDR3: TGTGCCAGCAGCTTGAACGGGGGCCGCCCAGATACGCAGTATTTT. This encodes CASSLNGGRPDTQYF.

The V and J genes are TRBV7-9 and TRBJ2-7, with D possibly matching TRBD2 (5 bases). CDR1 and CDR2 from the germline V gene are SEHNR and FQNEAQ (reference sequence). This CDR3 region has 14 residues. V was pared by 1 base and J by 4 bases, with 11 bases between. The CDR3 sequence is CASSLGGDKYEQYF. CDR3 sequence (DNA): TGTGCCAGCAGCTTAGGGGGAGACAAGTACGAGCAGTACTTC.

The V and J genes are TRBV11-3 and TRBJ1-5; no firm D call. The CDR3 has 16 amino acids. V lost 11 bases, J lost 1 base, and 21 bases lay in between. Germline V CDR1 and CDR2: SGHNT, YENEEA. The CDR3 region is CALPKQEGRSNQPQHF. In nucleotides, the CDR3 is TGTGCCCTGCCCAAACAAGAGGGTAGGAGCAATCAGCCCCAGCATTTT.

V gene TRBV29-1 combines with J gene TRBJ1-1; D gene uncertain. V lost 3 bases and J lost 11, with 13 bases in between. In germline, CDR1 is SQVTM, CDR2 ANQGSEA. The CDR3 runs 11 residues. The CDR3 spells CSVDLGIQAFF. The CDR3 nucleotides are TGCAGCGTTGATTTGGGAATCCAGGCTTTCTTT.

This chain links TRBV13 with TRBJ1-4; 8 bases are shared with TRBD1. CDR1 PRHDT and CDR2 FYEKMQ come from the germline V gene (reference sequence). There are 16 residues in the CDR3. J was trimmed by 8 bases and V by 5 bases; bases with no gene match: 13. CDR3 nucleotides: TGTGCCAGCAGCCCCTCTACAGGACAGGGTGGGGAAAAACTGTTTTTT. It encodes CASSPSTGQGGEKLFF.

J is TRBJ1-4 and V is TRBV28, with D perhaps matching TRBD1 (5 bases). Trimming pared 1 base from V and 5 bases from J, leaving 17 bases between. CDR3 length equals 17 residues. Per germline, CDR1 MDHEN and CDR2 SYDVKM. CDR3 coding DNA: TGTGCCAGCAGTTTATTACGGGGCCAATCTACAAATGAAAAACTGTTTTTT. This translates into CASSLLRGQSTNEKLFF. Full variable domain (remainder filled in from reference TRBV28 and TRBJ1-4): DVKVTQSSRYLVKRTGEKVFLECVQDMDHENMFWYRQDPGLGLRLIYFSYDVKMKEKGDIPEGYSVSREKKERFSLILESASTNQTSMYLCASSLLRGQSTNEKLFFGSGTQLSVL.

V gene TRBV10-1 combines with J gene TRBJ2-7; no clear D gene. The CDR3 runs 14 residues. In germline, CDR1 is WNHNN, CDR2 SYGVQD (reference sequence). V gave up 3 bases and J gave up 6 bases, with 15 bases separating them. CDR3 DNA: TGCGCCAGCAGTGACGGTGGGAACCTGTTCGAGCAGTACTTC. This codes for CASSDGGNLFEQYF.

The rearrangement joins TRBV28 to TRBJ2-1, with TRBD1 matching 9 bases. From germline, CDR1 is MDHEN and CDR2 SYDVKM. This CDR3 has 18 amino acids. The junction had 20 bases not matched to a gene; V was cut back by 5 bases and J by 9 bases. CDR3 protein: CASSPLFGPGTGSSEQFF. The CDR3 nucleotides are TGTGCCAGCAGTCCCTTATTCGGACCCGGGACAGGGAGCTCTGAGCAGTTCTTC.